The subject of this entry is one T cell receptor beta chain. The data stem from a study of blood T cell repertoires in COVID-19. The wider study: Samples of COVID-19 (acute and convalescent) were obtained from the United States, Italy and Spain. T cells, B-cell-depleted T cells, or PBMCs provided the cDNA or gDNA that served as material.

Clones were sequenced by immunoSEQ multiplex PCR, and TCRdb holds only the in-frame ones, with some missing. The top ten clones hold about 20% of a sample with around 220,000 clones, roughly 80% of them seen once. Material for sequencing was peripheral blood. The TCR comes from a man aged 30 to 45 with active or convalescent COVID-19.

CDR3 loop: CASSLLQGTYTEAFF. The CDR3 bases are TGTGCCAGCAGCCTACTACAGGGGACGTACACTGAAGCTTTCTTT. J is TRBJ1-1 and V is TRBV4-2; 7 bases map to TRBD1. V shed 4 bases, J shed 3 bases, and the junction held 8 bases outside the gene matches. This CDR3 is built from 15 residues. Per the germline V gene, CDR1 is LGHNA and CDR2 is YNFKEQ.